These 23 T cell receptor beta chains were all obtained from the same sample, sequenced in a study of cytomegalovirus exposure and HLA in healthy donors (dated 2017 in TCRdb). The library was made by the immunoSEQ multiplex PCR assay. A mixture of 60 forward primers for TCR Vbeta segments and 13 reverse primers for TCR Jbeta segments was used in the multiplex PCR. The source is immuneACCESS, and TCRdb retained only in-frame sequences with V and J called. Part of the clones is not carried over; for the studies checked, unresolved V genes explain less than half of this, and the remainder is unexplained. Across this sample there are some 130,000 clones, with under 85% seen only once. Of the sample, more than 0.95% falls within the top ten clones. The sequenced sample was PBMCs. These receptors originate from a man in his late teens or twenties in good health and CMV-seronegative.

V and J are TRBV27 and TRBJ2-1, with a weak D call TRBD2 (5 bases). V was trimmed by 6 bases and J by 12 bases, leaving 18 bases between them. This CDR3 comprises 13 residues. Germline lookup yields CDR1 MNHEY and CDR2 SMNVEV (reference sequence). The CDR3 is CASSTPDGIAQFF. The CDR3 region has the DNA TGTGCCAGCAGCACCCCGGACGGGATTGCGCAGTTCTTC.

The CDR3 sequence: CASSDRAQPQHF. The CDR3 DNA follows: TGTGCCAGCAGCGACAGGGCCCAGCCCCAGCATTTT. The chain is built from TRBV6-5 and TRBJ1-5, with TRBD1 matching 7 bases. The CDR3 is made up of 12 amino acids. Germline V gene data show CDR1 as MNHEY and CDR2 as SVGAGI. V shed 6 bases, J shed 7 bases, and the junction held 3 bases outside the gene matches.

This chain connects TRBV23-1 to TRBJ2-7; no clear D gene. TRBV23-1 is assigned to the ORF class and has an uncertain function. V was trimmed by 0 bases and J by 1 base, leaving 7 bases between them. The CDR3 runs to 14 residues. The CDR3 spells CASSQSTPSYEQYF. CDR3 bases: TGCGCCAGCAGTCAATCGACACCATCCTACGAGCAGTACTTC.

The chain employs TRBV13 and TRBJ2-7; the D gene is possibly TRBD1 (6 bases). V lost 4 bases to trimming and J lost 0 bases, with 13 bases between them. The CDR3 consists of 15 residues. Germline assignment: CDR1 PRHDT and CDR2 FYEKMQ (reference sequence). CDR3 in amino acids: CASSSGQKFSYEQYF. In nucleotides, the CDR3 is TGTGCCAGCAGCTCAGGACAGAAGTTCTCCTACGAGCAGTACTTC.

The CDR3 loop reads CASSERGGDGYTF. The CDR3, as DNA: TGTGCCAGCAGTGAAAGGGGGGGCGATGGCTACACCTTC. V gene TRBV2 combines with J gene TRBJ1-2, with D perhaps matching TRBD1 (6 bases). Germline V gene sequence: CDR1 SNHLY, CDR2 FYNNEI. V was clipped by 2 bases and J by 6 bases, with 10 bases between them. There are 13 residues in the CDR3.

The chain links TRBV5-1 to TRBJ2-5, with a weak D call TRBD1 (6 bases). Germline CDR1 reads SGHRS; CDR2 reads YFSETQ. Trimming pared 1 base from V and 5 bases from J, leaving 12 bases between. CDR3 size: 14 residues. The CDR3 nucleotides read TGCGCCAGCAGCTTGAGGGCAGGGGCGGAGACCCAGTACTTC. It encodes CASSLRAGAETQYF.

The chain carries TRBV30 and TRBJ2-6; D call uncertain. CDR1 and CDR2 (germline): GTSNPN, SVGIG (reference sequence). V was pared by 4 bases and J by 12 bases, with 16 bases between. The CDR3 runs to 13 residues. CDR3 sequence reads: CAWKLAASPVLTF. The CDR3 region has the DNA TGTGCCTGGAAGCTTGCGGCTTCCCCCGTCCTGACTTTC.

The chain recombines TRBV2 with TRBJ2-1, with TRBD2 matching 8 bases. With V trimmed by 3 bases and J by 1 base, 8 bases remained unmatched. Germline loops: CDR1 SNHLY, CDR2 FYNNEI. The CDR3 totals 17 residues. The CDR3 DNA is TGTGCCAGCAGTGAGGCGGGGGGCCCAAGATCCTACAATGAGCAGTTCTTC. Protein: CASSEAGGPRSYNEQFF.

V and J are TRBV25-1 and TRBJ1-2; D might be TRBD1 (6 bases). CDR1 is MGHDK and CDR2 is SYGVNS in the germline V gene. Deletions cut 1 base from V and 0 bases from J, with 12 bases between. The CDR3 loop spans 16 amino acids. DNA of the CDR3: TGTGCCAGCAGTGAATGGGGGGGCAGTCCTAACTATGGCTACACCTTC. Its translation is CASSEWGGSPNYGYTF.

The CDR3 region has the DNA TGTGCCAGCAGCGCCGCCGGGACAGCCTACGAGCAGTACTTC. This sequence encodes CASSAAGTAYEQYF. The chain has TRBV9 and TRBJ2-7; 7 bases are shared with TRBD1. V shed 3 bases, J shed 2 bases, and the junction held 5 bases outside the gene matches. The CDR3 covers 14 residues. CDR1 SGDLS and CDR2 YYNGEE come from the germline V gene.

This rearrangement joins TRBV11-2 to TRBJ2-1; 12 bases are a match to TRBD1. This CDR3 is 17 amino acids long. Germline values: CDR1 SGHAT, CDR2 FQNNGV. After removal of 5 bases from V and 6 bases from J, the junction contained 11 bases not matched to a gene. CDR3 sequence: CASSLGTGGFFGNEQFF. As DNA, the CDR3 is TGTGCCAGCAGCCTTGGGACAGGGGGCTTTTTTGGCAATGAGCAGTTCTTC.

This clone was seen more than once but under ten times. At one end the junction does not follow the germline gene, possibly because of a read error. This chain links TRBV29-1 with TRBJ2-7; the D is unclear. Germline CDR1 reads SQVTM; CDR2 reads ANQGSEA. The CDR3 loop spans 13 amino acids. The chain's CDR3 is CIFKQKAAYEQYF. The CDR3 nucleotides read TGTATTTTCAAGCAGAAGGCGGCATACGAGCAGTACTTC.

The chain uses TRBV4-1 and TRBJ2-4; D might be TRBD2 (5 bases). The germline V gene encodes CDR1 MGHRA and CDR2 YSYEKL. CDR3 length: 16 amino acids. V was cut by 1 base and J by 0 bases, with 10 bases left in between. CDR3 in amino acids: CASSQGRGLAKNIQYF. CDR3 in DNA: TGCGCCAGCAGCCAAGGGCGAGGGCTAGCCAAAAACATTCAGTACTTC.

This clone was seen once. The chain employs TRBV30 and TRBJ2-7; no definite D call. CDR1 GTSNPN and CDR2 SVGIG come from the germline V gene (reference sequence). The CDR3 loop spans 13 amino acids. Trimming pared 3 bases from V and 0 bases from J, leaving 9 bases between. For the CDR3, the DNA is TGTGCCTGGAGACACCGCTTCTCCTACGAGCAGTACTTC. This encodes CAWRHRFSYEQYF.

The rearrangement links TRBV2 to TRBJ2-2; TRBD1 matches 9 bases. Looked up from germline, CDR1 is SNHLY and CDR2 is FYNNEI. J gave up 5 bases and V 5 bases, and 12 bases lay outside the gene matches. The CDR3 consists of 17 residues. CDR3 sequence: CASSRGNRGRWTGELFF. CDR3 sequence (DNA): TGTGCCAGCAGTCGGGGTAACAGGGGGCGATGGACCGGGGAGCTGTTTTTT. Variable domain in full (rest from reference TRBV2 and TRBJ2-2): EPEVTQTPSHQVTQMGQEVILRCVPISNHLYFYWYRQILGQKVEFLVSFYNNEISEKSEIFDDQFSVERPDGSNFTLKIRSTKLEDSAMYFCASSRGNRGRWTGELFFGEGSRLTVL.

This clone was seen only a few times. V is TRBV6-6 and J is TRBJ2-7; a weak D match, TRBD2 (5 bases). Trimming removed 0 bases from V and 5 bases from J, with 5 bases in between. Germline V CDR1 and CDR2: MNHNY, SVGAGI (reference sequence). The CDR3 runs 12 residues. CDR3 amino acids: CASSYSRDEQYF. CDR3 nucleotide sequence: TGTGCCAGCAGTTACTCGAGGGACGAGCAGTACTTC.

The chain employs TRBV7-2 and TRBJ2-1; possibly TRBD2 for D (5 bases). V lost 5 bases and J 2 bases, leaving 19 bases between the germline ends. CDR1 is SGHTA and CDR2 is FQGNSA in the germline V gene. This CDR3 region has 17 residues. The DNA of the CDR3 is TGTGCCAGCAGCCTGGCGGGTTTTGATAGGACCTACAATGAGCAGTTCTTC. Protein: CASSLAGFDRTYNEQFF.

The rearrangement uses TRBV10-3 and TRBJ1-2, with TRBD1 as a possible D gene (5 bases). The V end was cut by 11 bases, the J end by 6 bases, with 19 bases between. Germline V lookup: CDR1 ENHRY, CDR2 SYGVKD. The CDR3 is 13 amino acids. Here the CDR3 DNA reads TGTGCCGTCCGGGGGGGGGATTCGGATGGCTACACCTTC. Protein product: CAVRGGDSDGYTF.

The J gene is TRBJ2-7, the V gene TRBV5-6, with 7 bases matching TRBD1. Germline trimming cut 7 bases from V and 3 bases from J; bases unmatched to any gene: 4. The CDR3 loop spans 12 amino acids. In germline, CDR1 is SGHDT, CDR2 YYEEEE. CDR3 in amino acids: CASGDRLYEQYF. CDR3 nucleotide sequence: TGTGCCAGCGGGGACAGACTCTACGAGCAGTACTTC.

The chain links TRBV9 to TRBJ2-2; D uncertain. CDR3 length: 12 amino acids. Between the trimmed V and J ends, which lost 1 base and 6 bases, there was a span of 4 bases. The germline gives CDR1 SGDLS, CDR2 YYNGEE. CDR3 nucleotides: TGTGCCAGCAGCGTATTCTCCGGGGAGCTGTTTTTT. Amino acid sequence: CASSVFSGELFF.

The chain has TRBV4-1 and TRBJ2-5, with TRBD2 matching 7 bases. Trimming took 0 bases from V and 4 from J; bases not matched to a gene: 8. Germline V gives CDR1 MGHRA, CDR2 YSYEKL. The CDR3 covers 16 residues. CDR3 loop: CASSQDLGGSRETQYF. CDR3 in DNA: TGCGCCAGCAGCCAAGATTTGGGAGGGTCCAGAGAGACCCAGTACTTC.

The rearrangement links TRBV27 to TRBJ2-7, with 9 bases lining up with TRBD1. The length of the CDR3 is 15 residues. The germline CDR1 and CDR2 sequences are MNHEY and SMNVEV (reference sequence). The V and J ends lost 4 bases and 5 bases, in that order; junction bases with no gene match: 9. The DNA of the CDR3 is TGTGCCAGCAGTTCCCCCGGGACAGGGTACGACGAGCAGTACTTC. This encodes CASSSPGTGYDEQYF.

The chain links TRBV9 to TRBJ2-7; D gene ambiguous. The germline V gene encodes CDR1 SGDLS and CDR2 YYNGEE. This CDR3 contains 14 residues. V was cut by 4 bases and J by 0 bases, with 11 bases left in between. The CDR3: CASSTTPSSYEQYF. CDR3 in DNA: TGTGCCAGCAGCACCACCCCGAGCTCCTACGAGCAGTACTTC. Variable domain in full (rest from reference TRBV9 and TRBJ2-7): DSGVTQTPKHLITATGQRVTLRCSPRSGDLSVYWYQQSLDQGLQFLIQYYNGEERAKGNILERFSAQQFPDLHSELNLSSLELGDSALYFCASSTTPSSYEQYFGPGTRLTVT.